This TCR beta chain was obtained from a study of beta chain features in type 1 diabetes. Looking at the study overall: Researchers looked at approximately 110,000,000 sorted cells across all samples.

The authors reverse transcribed all of the isolated RNA, so sequencing captured expressed TCRB transcripts. Produced via immunoSEQ multiplex PCR; TCRdb's table is partial and in-frame only. The repertoire holds roughly 400,000 clones, roughly 13% seen once, with about 0.034% in the top ten. This CDR3 comprises 14 residues. With V trimmed by 11 bases and J by 2 bases, 9 bases remained unmatched. CDR1 and CDR2 (germline): MNHNS, SASEGT. This receptor was taken from a man aged 25 to 45 in good health. The chain carries TRBV6-1 and TRBJ2-1, with 7 bases identical to TRBD2. Sequencing input: naive CD4+ T cells from blood. CDR3 region: CAGSGGGAYNEQFF. The CDR3 DNA reads as TGTGCCGGGTCGGGAGGTGGCGCCTACAATGAGCAGTTCTTC.